In its sample, the clone carrying this T cell receptor (beta chain) was seen a few times. Excluded: other autoimmune disease, uncontrolled infection, pregnancy or lactation. Orbital computed tomography and thyroid ultrasound, along with TRAb, serum thyroxine and clinical symptoms, underpinned diagnosis. Germline V gene lookup returns CDR1 MNHNS and CDR2 SASEGT. The CDR3 spans 17 residues. The V and J ends lost 7 bases and 1 base, in that order; junction bases with no gene match: 10. RNA transcripts served as template for amplifying TCR beta CDR3 sequences. HTBI primers were employed in first-round RT-PCR, then a second-round multiplex PCR followed. TCRdb used MiXCR to reprocess the multiplex PCR reads, holding one entry per CDR3 protein. The table shows about 410,000 distinct CDR3 sequences, with about a sixth occurring only once. This sample is part of a study of Graves' ophthalmopathy and Graves' hyperthyroidism.

The clonotype was recovered from a woman under 30 with Graves' ophthalmopathy. Source material: peripheral blood. The chain employs TRBV6-1 and TRBJ1-6, with 7 bases fitting TRBD1. The CDR3 loop reads CASTPSGGGSYNSPLHF. In nucleotides, the CDR3 is TGTGCCAGCACACCTTCAGGGGGGGGTTCCTATAATTCACCCCTCCACTTT.